The 3 T cell receptor beta chains reported below all come from one sample, sequenced in a study of T-cell memory formation after mild COVID-19. One entry per CDR3 protein, called by TCRdb with MiXCR from the 5' RACE reads. The sample consists of hundreds of thousands of distinct CDR3 sequences, under 30% of them appearing once. The specimen was PBMCs or a T cell subset sorted from them (not recorded which). These receptors originate from an adult woman who had mild COVID-19 (a few samples of this study predate the infection). Cell type and time point are not known.

This clonotype turned up a few times. This sequence joins TRBV7-9 and TRBJ2-2; 14 bases agree with TRBD2. After removal of 5 bases from V and 6 bases from J, the junction contained 5 bases not matched to a gene. CDR1 is SEHNR and CDR2 is FQNEAQ in the germline V gene (reference sequence). The CDR3 runs 16 residues. CDR3 in amino acids: CASSPWTSGRSGELFF. In nucleotides, the CDR3 is TGTGCCAGCAGCCCATGGACTAGCGGGAGGTCCGGGGAGCTGTTTTTT.

This clonotype was seen a handful of times. J is TRBJ1-2 and V is TRBV14; D is unclear. Trimming took 4 bases from V and 3 from J, leaving 12 bases between them. Germline V CDR1 and CDR2: SGHDN, FVKESK. The CDR3 sequence is 14 residues long. In nucleotides, the CDR3 is TGTGCCAGCAGCCCCACAGAGGGCCACTATGGCTACACCTTC. It encodes CASSPTEGHYGYTF.

V is TRBV18 and J is TRBJ1-2; maybe TRBD1 (6 bases). V gave up 3 bases and J gave up 8 bases, with 13 bases separating them. The CDR3 contains 13 residues. Germline loops: CDR1 KGHSH, CDR2 LQKENI. In nucleotides, the CDR3 is TGTGCCAGCTCACCCCAGGGGAAAGAAGGCTACACCTTC. This gives the protein CASSPQGKEGYTF.